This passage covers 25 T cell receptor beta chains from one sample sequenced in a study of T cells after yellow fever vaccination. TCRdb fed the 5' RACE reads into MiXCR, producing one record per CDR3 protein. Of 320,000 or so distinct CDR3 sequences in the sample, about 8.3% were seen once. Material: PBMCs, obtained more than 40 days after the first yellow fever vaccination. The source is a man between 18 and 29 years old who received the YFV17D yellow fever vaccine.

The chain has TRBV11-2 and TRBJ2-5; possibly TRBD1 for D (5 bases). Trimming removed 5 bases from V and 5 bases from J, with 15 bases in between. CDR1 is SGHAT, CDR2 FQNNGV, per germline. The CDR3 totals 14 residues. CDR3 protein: CASSVIQAPETQYF. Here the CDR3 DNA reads TGTGCCAGCAGCGTCATACAGGCCCCGGAGACCCAGTACTTC.

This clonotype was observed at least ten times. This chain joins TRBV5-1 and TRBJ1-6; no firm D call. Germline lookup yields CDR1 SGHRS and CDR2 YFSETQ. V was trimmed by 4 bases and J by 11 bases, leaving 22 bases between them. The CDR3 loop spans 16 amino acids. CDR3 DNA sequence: TGCGCCAGCAGCGCGGGGATAGGGCTCCGGGGTCCACCCCTCCACTTT. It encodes CASSAGIGLRGPPLHF.

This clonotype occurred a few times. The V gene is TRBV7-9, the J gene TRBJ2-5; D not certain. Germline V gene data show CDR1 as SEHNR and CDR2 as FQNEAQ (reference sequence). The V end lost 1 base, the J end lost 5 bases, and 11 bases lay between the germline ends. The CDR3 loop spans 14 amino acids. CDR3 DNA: TGTGCCAGCAGCTTAGGAACCTCCCCGGAGACCCAGTACTTC. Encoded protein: CASSLGTSPETQYF.

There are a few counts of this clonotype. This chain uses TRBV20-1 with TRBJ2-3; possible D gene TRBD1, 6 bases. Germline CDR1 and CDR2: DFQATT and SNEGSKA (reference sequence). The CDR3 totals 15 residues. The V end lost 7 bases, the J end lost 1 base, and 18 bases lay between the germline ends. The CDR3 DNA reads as TGCAGTGTTCCACCTTACAGGGTAGGCACAGATACGCAGTATTTT. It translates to CSVPPYRVGTDTQYF.

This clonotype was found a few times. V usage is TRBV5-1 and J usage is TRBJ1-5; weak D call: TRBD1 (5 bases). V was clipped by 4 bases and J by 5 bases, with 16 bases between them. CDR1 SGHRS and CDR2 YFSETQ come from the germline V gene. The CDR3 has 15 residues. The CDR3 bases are TGCGCCAGCAGCCCGCGGGGGGGAGAGCATCAGCCCCAGCATTTT. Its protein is CASSPRGGEHQPQHF.

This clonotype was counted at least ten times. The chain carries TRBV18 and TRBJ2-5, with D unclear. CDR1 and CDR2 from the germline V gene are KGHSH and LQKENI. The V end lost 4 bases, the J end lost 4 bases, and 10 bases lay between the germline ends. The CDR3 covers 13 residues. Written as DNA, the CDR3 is TGTGCCAGCTCACGTAACACGAGAGAGACCCAGTACTTC. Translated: CASSRNTRETQYF.

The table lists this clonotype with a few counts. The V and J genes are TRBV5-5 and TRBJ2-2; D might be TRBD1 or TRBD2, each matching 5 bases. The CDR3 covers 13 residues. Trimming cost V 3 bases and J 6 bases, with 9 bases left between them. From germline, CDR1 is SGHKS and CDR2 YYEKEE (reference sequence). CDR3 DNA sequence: TGTGCCAGCAGCTGGGGGACCGCCGGGGAGCTGTTTTTT. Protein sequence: CASSWGTAGELFF.

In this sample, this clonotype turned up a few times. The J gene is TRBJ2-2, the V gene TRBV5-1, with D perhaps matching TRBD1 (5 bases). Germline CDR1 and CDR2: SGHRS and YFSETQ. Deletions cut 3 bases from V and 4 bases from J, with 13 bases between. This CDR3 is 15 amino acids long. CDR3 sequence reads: CASSSPDSATGELFF. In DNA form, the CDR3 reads TGCGCCAGCAGCTCGCCTGACAGTGCCACCGGGGAGCTGTTTTTT.

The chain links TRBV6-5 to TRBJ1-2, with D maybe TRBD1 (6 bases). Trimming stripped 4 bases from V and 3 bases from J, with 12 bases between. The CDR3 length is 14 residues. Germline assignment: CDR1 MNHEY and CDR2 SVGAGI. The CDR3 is CASSWGGADYGYTF. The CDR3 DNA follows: TGTGCCAGCAGTTGGGGGGGCGCAGACTATGGCTACACCTTC.

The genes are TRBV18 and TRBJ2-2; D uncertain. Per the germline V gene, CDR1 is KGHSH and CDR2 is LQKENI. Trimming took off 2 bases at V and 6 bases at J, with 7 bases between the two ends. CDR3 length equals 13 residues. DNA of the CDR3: TGTGCCAGCTCACCAAGAGAGGCCGGGGAGCTGTTTTTT. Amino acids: CASSPREAGELFF.

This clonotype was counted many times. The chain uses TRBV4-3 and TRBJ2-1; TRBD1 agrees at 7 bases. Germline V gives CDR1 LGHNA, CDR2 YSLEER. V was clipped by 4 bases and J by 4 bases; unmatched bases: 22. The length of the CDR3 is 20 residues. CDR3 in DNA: TGCGCCAGCAGCCGCAAACTCAGTTCCGGGACAGCGACCAGATACAATGAGCAGTTCTTC. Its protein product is CASSRKLSSGTATRYNEQFF.

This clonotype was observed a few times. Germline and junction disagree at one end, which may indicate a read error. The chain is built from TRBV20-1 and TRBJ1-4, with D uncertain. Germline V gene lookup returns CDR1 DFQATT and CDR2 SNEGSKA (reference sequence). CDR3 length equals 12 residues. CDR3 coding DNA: TGCAGTGCGAGAGCAGACGGGGAAAAACTGTTTTTT. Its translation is CSARADGEKLFF.

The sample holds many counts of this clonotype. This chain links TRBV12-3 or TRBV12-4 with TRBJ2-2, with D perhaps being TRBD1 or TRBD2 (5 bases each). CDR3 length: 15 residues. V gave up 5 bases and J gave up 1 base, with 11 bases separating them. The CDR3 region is CASSPGRMNTGELFF. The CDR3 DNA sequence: TGTGCCAGCAGTCCGGGACGGATGAACACCGGGGAGCTGTTTTTT.

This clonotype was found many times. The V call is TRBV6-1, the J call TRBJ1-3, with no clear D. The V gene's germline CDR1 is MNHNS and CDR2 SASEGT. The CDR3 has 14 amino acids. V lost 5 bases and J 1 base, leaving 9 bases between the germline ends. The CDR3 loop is CASSTWASGNTIYF. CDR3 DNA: TGTGCCAGCAGTACATGGGCGTCTGGAAACACCATATATTTT.

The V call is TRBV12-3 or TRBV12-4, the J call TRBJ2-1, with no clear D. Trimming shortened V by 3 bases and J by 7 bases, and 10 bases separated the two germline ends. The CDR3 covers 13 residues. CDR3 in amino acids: CASSFPIGNEQFF. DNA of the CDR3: TGTGCCAGCAGTTTCCCCATCGGGAATGAGCAGTTCTTC.

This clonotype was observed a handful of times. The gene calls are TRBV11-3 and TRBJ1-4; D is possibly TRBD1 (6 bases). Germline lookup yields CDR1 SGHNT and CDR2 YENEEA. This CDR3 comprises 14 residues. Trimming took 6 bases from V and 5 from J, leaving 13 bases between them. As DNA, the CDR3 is TGTGCCAGCAGTCGCTGGACAGCGAATGAAAAACTGTTTTTT. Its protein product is CASSRWTANEKLFF.

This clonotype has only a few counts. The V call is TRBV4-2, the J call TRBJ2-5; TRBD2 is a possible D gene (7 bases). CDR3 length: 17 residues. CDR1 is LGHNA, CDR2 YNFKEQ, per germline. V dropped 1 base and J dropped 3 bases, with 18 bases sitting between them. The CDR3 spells CASSQGTAGAGKETQYF. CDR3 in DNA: TGTGCCAGCAGCCAAGGGACTGCGGGGGCGGGGAAAGAGACCCAGTACTTC.

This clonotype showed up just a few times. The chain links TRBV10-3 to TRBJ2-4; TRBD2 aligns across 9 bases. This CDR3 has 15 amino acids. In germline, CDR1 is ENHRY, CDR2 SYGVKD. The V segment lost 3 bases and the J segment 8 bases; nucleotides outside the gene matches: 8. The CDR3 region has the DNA TGTGCCATCAGTGACGGTGGCGGGGGGGCCTACATTCAGTACTTC. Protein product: CAISDGGGGAYIQYF.

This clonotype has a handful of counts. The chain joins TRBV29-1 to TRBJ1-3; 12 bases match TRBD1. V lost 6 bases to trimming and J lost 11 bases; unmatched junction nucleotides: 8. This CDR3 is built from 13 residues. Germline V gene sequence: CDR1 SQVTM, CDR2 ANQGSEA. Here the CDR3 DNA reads TGCAGCGTGGGACAGGGGGCATTAAGCCCCATATATTTT. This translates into CSVGQGALSPIYF.

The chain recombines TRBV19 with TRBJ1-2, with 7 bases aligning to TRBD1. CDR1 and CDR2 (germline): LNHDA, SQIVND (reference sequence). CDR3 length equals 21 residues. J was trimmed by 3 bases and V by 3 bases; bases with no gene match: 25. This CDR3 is CASSIAGDRAWSGSYDYGYTF. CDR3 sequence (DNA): TGTGCCAGTAGTATTGCAGGAGACAGGGCATGGAGCGGGTCCTATGACTATGGCTACACCTTC.

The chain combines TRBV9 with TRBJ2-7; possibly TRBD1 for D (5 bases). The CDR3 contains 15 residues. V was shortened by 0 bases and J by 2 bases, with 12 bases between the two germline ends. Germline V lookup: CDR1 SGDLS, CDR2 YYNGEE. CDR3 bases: TGTGCCAGCAGCGTAGATCAGGGCATTCCCTACGAGCAGTACTTC. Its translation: CASSVDQGIPYEQYF.

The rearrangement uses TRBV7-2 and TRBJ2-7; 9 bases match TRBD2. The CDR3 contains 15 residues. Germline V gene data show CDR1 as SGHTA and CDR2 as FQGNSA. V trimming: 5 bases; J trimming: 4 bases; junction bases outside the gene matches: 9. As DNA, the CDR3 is TGTGCCAGCAGCCCGCGCGGCGGGGGGGCGTACGAGCAGTACTTC. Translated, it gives CASSPRGGGAYEQYF.

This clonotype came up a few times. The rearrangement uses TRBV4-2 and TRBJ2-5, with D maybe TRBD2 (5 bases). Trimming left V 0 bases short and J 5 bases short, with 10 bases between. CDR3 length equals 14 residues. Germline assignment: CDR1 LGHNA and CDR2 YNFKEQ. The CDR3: CASSQDFGVETQYF. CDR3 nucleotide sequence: TGTGCCAGCAGCCAAGATTTCGGGGTCGAGACCCAGTACTTC.

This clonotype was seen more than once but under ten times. This CDR3 is CASSSRDFNTGELFF. In DNA, the CDR3 is TGCGCCAGCAGCTCCCGGGACTTTAACACCGGGGAGCTGTTTTTT. The chain uses TRBV5-1 and TRBJ2-2; tentative D call: TRBD2 (6 bases). From germline, CDR1 is SGHRS and CDR2 YFSETQ. V lost 3 bases and J 2 bases, leaving 11 bases between the germline ends. This CDR3 spans 15 amino acids.

The CDR3 coding sequence is TGTGCCAGCAGCCAAGATTGGCGGGATCGACCAGATACGCAGTATTTT. Residues: CASSQDWRDRPDTQYF. The chain combines TRBV14 with TRBJ2-3; a possible D gene is TRBD2 (6 bases). CDR3 length: 16 residues. Germline V gene lookup returns CDR1 SGHDN and CDR2 FVKESK. V lost 0 bases, J lost 4 bases, and 14 bases lay in between. Based on the CDR3 plus reference TRBV14 and TRBJ2-3, the full variable domain is EAGVTQFPSHSVIEKGQTVTLRCDPISGHDNLYWYRRVMGKEIKFLLHFVKESKQDESGMPNNRFLAERTGGTYSTLKVQPAELEDSGVYFCASSQDWRDRPDTQYFGPGTRLTVL.